This TCR beta chain emerged from a study of blood T cell repertoires in COVID-19. The overall study: Acute-phase and convalescent COVID-19 samples originated in the United States, Italy and Spain. The cDNA or gDNA used as material had been derived from T cells, B-cell-depleted T cells, or PBMCs.

CDR3 length: 13 residues. J lost 2 bases, V lost 5 bases, and 1 base had no gene match. The V gene's germline CDR1 is WNHNN and CDR2 SYGVQD (reference sequence). Source study methods: Reference gene primer amplification gave nucleated cell count estimates. Sequencing was performed with immunoSEQ multiplex PCR; in TCRdb, only in-frame clones are kept and a portion is missing. That table furnishes V, J and clone size, whereas the DNA furnished D and trimming. The sample holds roughly 74,000 clones; 70% to 90% are singletons and the top ten take approximately 3%. The sequence derives from a man in his 70s with active or convalescent COVID-19. The source material was peripheral blood. The chain has TRBV10-1 and TRBJ2-3; 7 nucleotides match TRBD1. CDR3 DNA: TGCGCCAGCAGTAGGGGGCCCACAGATACGCAGTATTTT. Translating gives CASSRGPTDTQYF.